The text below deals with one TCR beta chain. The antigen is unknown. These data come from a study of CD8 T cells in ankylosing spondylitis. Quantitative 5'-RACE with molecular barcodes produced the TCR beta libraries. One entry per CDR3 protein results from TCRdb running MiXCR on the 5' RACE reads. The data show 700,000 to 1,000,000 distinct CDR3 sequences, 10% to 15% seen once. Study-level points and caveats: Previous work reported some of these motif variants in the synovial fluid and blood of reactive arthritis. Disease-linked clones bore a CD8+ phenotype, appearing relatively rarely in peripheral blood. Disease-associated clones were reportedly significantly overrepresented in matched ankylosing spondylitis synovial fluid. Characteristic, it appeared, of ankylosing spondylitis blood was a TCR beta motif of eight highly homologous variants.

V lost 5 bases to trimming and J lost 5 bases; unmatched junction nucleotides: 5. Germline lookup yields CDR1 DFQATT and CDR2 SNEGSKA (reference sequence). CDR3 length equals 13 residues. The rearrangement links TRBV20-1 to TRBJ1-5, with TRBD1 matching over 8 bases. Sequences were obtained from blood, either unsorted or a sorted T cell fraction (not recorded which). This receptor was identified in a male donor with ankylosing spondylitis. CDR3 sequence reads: CSAVTGVDQPQHF. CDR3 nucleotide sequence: TGCAGTGCTGTGACAGGGGTTGATCAGCCCCAGCATTTT.